This T cell receptor (beta chain) was found in a study of naive and memory T cell subsets. Study-wide results and caveats: The power law exponent of TCR abundance differed between naive and memory cells. A clonotype means one alpha or beta sequence, not an alpha/beta pair.

Both TRBC1 and TRBC2 were covered by a beta constant-region primer of two equimolar oligonucleotides. Ligated cDNA was amplified by four rounds of PCR with nested alpha and beta constant-region primers and SP2. The cDNA 3' end received a ligated single-stranded oligonucleotide carrying the SP2 primer and a 12-nucleotide UMI. A single record per CDR3 protein comes from TCRdb applying MiXCR to the UMI-ligation and nested PCR reads. The sample has 30,000 to 40,000 distinct CDR3 sequences; about 18% are singletons. Germline V gene lookup returns CDR1 DFQATT and CDR2 SNEGSKA (reference sequence). The germline V and J ends were trimmed by 8 bases and 0 bases, with 22 bases remaining between them. This CDR3 region has 16 residues. After the first PCR, alpha and beta chain libraries were processed separately. Remarks on this clonotype: Antigen specificity is unknown.

This TCR derives from a human donor in good health. This chain joins TRBV20-1 and TRBJ1-2; unclear D gene. The material sequenced was effector memory CD4+ T cells from blood. Specified subset: effector memory, CD45RA- CD27-. The chain's CDR3 is CSPNDRSSQPNYGYTF. CDR3 in DNA: TGCAGTCCTAACGACCGGAGCAGCCAACCTAACTATGGCTACACCTTC.